This T cell receptor beta chain is from a study of shared clonotypes between healthy human individuals. Overall study findings and caveats: Researchers found naive subsets generally carried larger estimated richness than memory subsets.

Assay: immunoSEQ multiplex PCR; the TCRdb copy retains only in-frame clones and omits some. The sample records more than 2 million clones, about 94% being singletons. Terminally differentiated effector memory CD45RA+ cells were excluded by CCR7 positive selection of CD45RO-negative cells. This CDR3 is built from 15 residues. V was shortened by 3 bases and J by 3 bases, with 15 bases between the two germline ends. The germline V gene has CDR1 MGHRA and CDR2 YSYEKL. Comments on this clone: What it binds is not known.

J is TRBJ2-7 and V is TRBV4-1; weak D call: TRBD1 (7 bases). Material: naive CD8+ T cells sorted from blood. This TCR was sampled from a man between 18 and 35 years old in good health. The CDR3 nucleotides read TGCGCCAGCAGCCAGCGGCAGGGGGAGGTCTACGAGCAGTACTTC. The encoded protein is CASSQRQGEVYEQYF.